Listed below are T cell receptor beta chains from one sample, sequenced in a study of T cell repertoires in cytomegalovirus infection. TCRdb fed the reads into MiXCR, producing one record per CDR3 protein. The sample yields some 200,000 distinct CDR3 sequences, roughly 19% seen once. Sequencing was performed on PBMCs. Receptors originate from a human donor in good health (CMV status not recorded). Some clones in this sample may be carry-over from other donors' samples. Each CDR3 is given with its conserved first and last residue. Fields, in order: V gene, D gene, clone size, J gene, CDR3 protein, CDR3 DNA. The D gene is left open where the match is weak. Rows give clone size only sometimes, using once, few, many, or a class for an expanded clone.

>TRBV7-2|TRBD2|few|TRBJ2-7
CASSLAGETYEQYF
TGTGCCAGCAGCCTAGCGGGAGAGACCTACGAGCAGTACTTC
>TRBV3-1|.|.|TRBJ2-1
CASSRRGIEQFF
TGTGCCAGCAGCCGCAGAGGGATTGAGCAGTTCTTC
>TRBV29-1|TRBD1|few|TRBJ1-1
CSADRGGTEAFF
TGCAGCGCCGACAGGGGTGGCACTGAAGCTTTCTTT
>TRBV7-2|.|many|TRBJ2-7
CASSSGPGPNYEQYF
TGTGCCAGCAGCTCAGGCCCGGGGCCTAACTACGAGCAGTACTTC
>TRBV7-2|TRBD1|many|TRBJ1-1
CASSSDRATEAFF
TGTGCCAGCAGCTCGGACAGGGCGACTGAAGCTTTCTTT
>TRBV19|.|.|TRBJ1-1
CASSIGREWVTEAFF
TGTGCCAGTAGTATCGGGAGGGAATGGGTGACTGAAGCTTTCTTT
>TRBV14|.|many|TRBJ2-1
CASSQEQGRSYNEQFF
TGTGCCAGCAGCCAAGAACAGGGACGATCCTACAATGAGCAGTTCTTC
>TRBV12-3/TRBV12-4|.|.|TRBJ1-5
CASRPQGANQPQHF
TGTGCCAGCAGACCCCAGGGCGCTAATCAGCCCCAGCATTTT
>TRBV20-1|TRBD2|few|TRBJ2-7
CSARVARGGSHEQYF
TGCAGTGCTAGAGTAGCGCGGGGGGGCTCTCACGAGCAGTACTTC
>TRBV7-2|TRBD1|many|TRBJ1-3
CASSANRGFTIYF
TGTGCCAGCAGCGCCAACAGGGGGTTCACCATATATTTT
>TRBV13|.|.|TRBJ2-6
CASSSRDILSGANVLTF
TGTGCCAGCAGCTCCCGGGACATACTCTCTGGGGCCAACGTCCTGACTTTC
>TRBV7-8|TRBD1|many|TRBJ1-6
CASSLEQGSPTSPLHF
TGTGCCAGCAGCTTAGAACAGGGGTCCCCTACTTCACCCCTCCACTTT
>TRBV7-2|TRBD2|many|TRBJ2-5
CASSPGLAGVETQYF
TGTGCCAGCAGCCCGGGACTAGCGGGAGTTGAGACCCAGTACTTC
>TRBV7-2|.|many|TRBJ1-3
CASSLRTAGNTIYF
TGTGCCAGCAGCTTACGGACAGCCGGAAACACCATATATTTT
>TRBV12-3/TRBV12-4|TRBD1|.|TRBJ2-3
CATDRGPGIGTQYF
TGTGCCACAGACAGGGGGCCGGGGATCGGTACGCAGTATTTT
>TRBV7-2|TRBD2|many|TRBJ2-5
CASSSGRLAALWETQYF
TGTGCCAGCAGCTCAGGGAGACTAGCGGCCCTTTGGGAGACCCAGTACTTC
>TRBV5-6|.|.|TRBJ2-7
CASSLHLAYEQYF
TGTGCCAGCAGCTTGCACCTGGCCTACGAGCAGTACTTC
>TRBV18|.|.|TRBJ2-6
CASSQTSGANVLTF
TGTGCCAGCTCACAGACTTCTGGGGCCAACGTCCTGACTTTC
>TRBV7-9|.|few|TRBJ2-5
CASSPQQTQYF
TGTGCCAGCAGCCCCCAACAGACCCAGTACTTC
>TRBV5-5|TRBD1|many|TRBJ2-5
CASSLRTGLETQYF
TGTGCCAGCAGCTTAAGGACAGGCCTGGAGACCCAGTACTTC
>TRBV15|.|.|TRBJ1-5
CATSRDPGGNQPQHF
TGTGCCACCAGCAGAGATCCAGGGGGCAATCAGCCCCAGCATTTT
>TRBV28|.|few|TRBJ2-6
CASSLPSSGANVLTF
TGTGCCAGCAGTTTACCTTCCTCTGGGGCCAACGTCCTGACTTTC
>TRBV5-6|TRBD2|few|TRBJ2-3
CASSWGLADSTDTQYF
TGTGCCAGCAGCTGGGGACTAGCGGATAGCACAGATACGCAGTATTTT
>TRBV27|.|few|TRBJ2-4
CASSSGAPAKNIQYF
TGTGCCAGCAGCTCTGGGGCCCCAGCCAAAAACATTCAGTACTTC
>TRBV20-1|.|.|TRBJ2-7
CSARATGRFEQYF
TGCAGTGCTAGAGCCACAGGGAGGTTTGAGCAGTACTTC
>TRBV7-2|.|many|TRBJ2-5
CASSLPGSRETQYF
TGTGCCAGCAGCTTACCCGGGAGCAGGGAGACCCAGTACTTC
>TRBV28|.|.|TRBJ1-5
CASRDSNQPQHF
TGTGCCAGCCGGGACAGCAATCAGCCCCAGCATTTT
>TRBV6-4|.|few|TRBJ2-1
CASSPLGRGTDEQFF
TGTGCCAGCAGCCCACTGGGACGGGGCACCGATGAGCAGTTCTTC
>TRBV6-2/TRBV6-3|TRBD2|.|TRBJ2-3
CASSRPGLAGVRTDTQYF
TGTGCCAGCAGTCGTCCGGGACTAGCGGGAGTGAGGACAGATACGCAGTATTTT
>TRBV7-3|TRBD2|many|TRBJ2-1
CASSLMGSGGEQFF
TGTGCCAGCAGCTTAATGGGCAGCGGGGGAGAGCAGTTCTTC
>TRBV11-1|.|.|TRBJ1-4
CASSSRVDEKLFF
TGTGCCAGCAGCTCTAGGGTGGATGAAAAACTGTTTTTT
>TRBV5-4|TRBD2|.|TRBJ2-1
CASSFRTSGRVDEQFF
TGTGCCAGCAGCTTCCGGACTAGCGGGAGGGTCGATGAGCAGTTCTTC
>TRBV27|TRBD2|many|TRBJ2-1
CASSYATSGNYNEQFF
TGTGCCAGCAGTTACGCGACTAGCGGGAACTACAATGAGCAGTTCTTC
>TRBV7-2|.|many|TRBJ1-3
CASSLIPVSGNTIYF
TGTGCCAGCAGCCTAATCCCGGTCTCTGGAAACACCATATATTTT
>TRBV6-1|TRBD1|few|TRBJ2-1
CASSEGLGQGATYNEQFF
TGTGCCAGCAGTGAAGGGTTGGGACAGGGGGCAACCTACAATGAGCAGTTCTTC
>TRBV7-2|.|many|TRBJ2-5
CASSLERSGVETQYF
TGTGCCAGCAGCTTAGAAAGGAGTGGAGTTGAGACCCAGTACTTC
>TRBV6-1|TRBD2|.|TRBJ2-5
CASGTIQETQYF
TGTGCCAGCGGGACTATCCAAGAGACCCAGTACTTC
>TRBV14|.|few|TRBJ2-7
CASSQVRGGEQYF
TGTGCCAGCAGCCAAGTTCGGGGCGGGGAGCAGTACTTC
>TRBV4-1|.|.|TRBJ1-6
CASSHSWNSPLHF
TGCGCCAGCAGCCATTCTTGGAATTCACCCCTCCACTTT
>TRBV11-2|.|many|TRBJ1-2
CASSPLGGPYGYTF
TGTGCCAGCAGCCCACTGGGCGGTCCCTATGGCTACACCTTC